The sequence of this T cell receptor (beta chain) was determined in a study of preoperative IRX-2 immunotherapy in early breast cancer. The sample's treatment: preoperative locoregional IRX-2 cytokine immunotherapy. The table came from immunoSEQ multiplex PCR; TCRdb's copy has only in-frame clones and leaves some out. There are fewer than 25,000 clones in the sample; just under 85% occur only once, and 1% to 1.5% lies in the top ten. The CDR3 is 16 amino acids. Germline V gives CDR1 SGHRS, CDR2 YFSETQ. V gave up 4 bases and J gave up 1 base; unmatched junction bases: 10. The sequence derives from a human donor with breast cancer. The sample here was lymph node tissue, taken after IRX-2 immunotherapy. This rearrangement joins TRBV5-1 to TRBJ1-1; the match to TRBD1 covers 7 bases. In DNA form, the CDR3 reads TGCGCCAGCAGCCCGGCACGACAGGGCTGGAACACTGAAGCTTTCTTT. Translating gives CASSPARQGWNTEAFF.